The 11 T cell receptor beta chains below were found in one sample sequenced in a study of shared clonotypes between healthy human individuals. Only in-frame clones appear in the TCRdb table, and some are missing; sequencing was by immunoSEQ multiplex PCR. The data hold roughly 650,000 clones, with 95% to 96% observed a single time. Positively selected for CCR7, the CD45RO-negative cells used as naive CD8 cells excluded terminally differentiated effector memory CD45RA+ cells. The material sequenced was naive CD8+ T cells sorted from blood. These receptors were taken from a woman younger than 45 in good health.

CDR3 nucleotides: TGTGCCAGCAGTTTTTGGGACAGGGAAAAGGAGGACGAGCAGTACTTC. It codes for CASSFWDREKEDEQYF. This chain joins TRBV28 and TRBJ2-7, with 9 bases that match TRBD1. The CDR3 totals 16 residues. Germline CDR1 and CDR2: MDHEN and SYDVKM. J lost 5 bases, V lost 3 bases, and 11 bases had no gene match.

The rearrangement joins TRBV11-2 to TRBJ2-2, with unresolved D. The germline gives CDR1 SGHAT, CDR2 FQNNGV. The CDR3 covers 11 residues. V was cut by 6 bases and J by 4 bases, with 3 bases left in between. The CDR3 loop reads CASSPTGELFF. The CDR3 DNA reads TGTGCCAGCAGTCCCACCGGGGAGCTGTTTTTT.

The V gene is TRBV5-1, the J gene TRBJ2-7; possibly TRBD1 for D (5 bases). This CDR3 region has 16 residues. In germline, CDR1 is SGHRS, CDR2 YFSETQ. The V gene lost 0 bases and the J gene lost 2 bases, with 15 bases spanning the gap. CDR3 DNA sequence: TGCGCCAGCAGCTTGGGCCTAATGATGGGGCCCTACGAGCAGTACTTC. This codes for CASSLGLMMGPYEQYF. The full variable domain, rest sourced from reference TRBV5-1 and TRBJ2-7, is KAGVTQTPRYLIKTRGQQVTLSCSPISGHRSVSWYQQTPGQGLQFLFEYFSETQRNKGNFPGRFSGRQFSNSRSEMNVSTLELGDSALYLCASSLGLMMGPYEQYFGPGTRLTVT.

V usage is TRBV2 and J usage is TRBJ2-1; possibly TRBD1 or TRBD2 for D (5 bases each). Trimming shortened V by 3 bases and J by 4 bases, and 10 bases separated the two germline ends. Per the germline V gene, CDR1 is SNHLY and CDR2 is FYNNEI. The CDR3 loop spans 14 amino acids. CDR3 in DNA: TGTGCCAGCAGTGACTGGGGCGGGTACAATGAGCAGTTCTTC. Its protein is CASSDWGGYNEQFF. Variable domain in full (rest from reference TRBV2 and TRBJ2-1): EPEVTQTPSHQVTQMGQEVILRCVPISNHLYFYWYRQILGQKVEFLVSFYNNEISEKSEIFDDQFSVERPDGSNFTLKIRSTKLEDSAMYFCASSDWGGYNEQFFGPGTRLTVL.

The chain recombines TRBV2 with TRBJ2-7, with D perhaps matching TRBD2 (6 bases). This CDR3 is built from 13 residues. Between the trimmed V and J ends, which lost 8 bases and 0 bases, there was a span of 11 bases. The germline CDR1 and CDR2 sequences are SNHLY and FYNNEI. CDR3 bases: TGTGCCAGCTACCGGAGGGGCTCCTACGAGCAGTACTTC. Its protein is CASYRRGSYEQYF.

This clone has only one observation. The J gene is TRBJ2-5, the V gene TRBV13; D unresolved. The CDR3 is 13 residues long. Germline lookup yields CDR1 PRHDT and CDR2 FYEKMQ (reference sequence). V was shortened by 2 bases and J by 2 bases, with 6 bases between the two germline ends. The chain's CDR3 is CASSLYSQETQYF. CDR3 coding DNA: TGTGCCAGCAGCTTATACTCGCAAGAGACCCAGTACTTC.

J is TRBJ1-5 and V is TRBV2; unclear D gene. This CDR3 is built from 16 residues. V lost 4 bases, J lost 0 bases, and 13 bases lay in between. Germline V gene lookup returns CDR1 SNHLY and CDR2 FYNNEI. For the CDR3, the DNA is TGTGCCAGCAGTGCGGAGGGAGATTATAGCAATCAGCCCCAGCATTTT. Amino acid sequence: CASSAEGDYSNQPQHF.

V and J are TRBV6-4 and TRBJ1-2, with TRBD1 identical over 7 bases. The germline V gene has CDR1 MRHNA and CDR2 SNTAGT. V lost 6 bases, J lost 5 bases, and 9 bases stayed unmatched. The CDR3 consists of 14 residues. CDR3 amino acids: CASRAPGQKYGYTF. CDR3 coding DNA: TGTGCCAGCAGAGCACCGGGACAGAAATATGGCTACACCTTC.

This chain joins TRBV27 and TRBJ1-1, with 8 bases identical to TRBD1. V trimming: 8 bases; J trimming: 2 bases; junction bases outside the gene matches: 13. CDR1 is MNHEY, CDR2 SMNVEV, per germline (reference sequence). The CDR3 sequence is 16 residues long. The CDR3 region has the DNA TGTGCCAGCCATCCGGTCGGGACAGGCGGCAACACTGAAGCTTTCTTT. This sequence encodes CASHPVGTGGNTEAFF.

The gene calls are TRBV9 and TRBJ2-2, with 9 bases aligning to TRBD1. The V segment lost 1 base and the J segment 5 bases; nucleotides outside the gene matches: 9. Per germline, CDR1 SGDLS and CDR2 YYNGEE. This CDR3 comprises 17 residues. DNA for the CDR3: TGTGCCAGCAGCGTAAGGGGACAGGGACCCAATACCGGGGAGCTGTTTTTT. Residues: CASSVRGQGPNTGELFF.

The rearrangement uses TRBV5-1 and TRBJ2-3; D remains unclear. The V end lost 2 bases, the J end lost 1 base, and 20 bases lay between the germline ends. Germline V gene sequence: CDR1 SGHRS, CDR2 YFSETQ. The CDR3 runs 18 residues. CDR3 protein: CASSFRDKPNRGTDTQYF. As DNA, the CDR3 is TGCGCCAGCAGCTTTCGCGATAAACCGAATCGAGGCACAGATACGCAGTATTTT.